This T cell receptor (beta chain) was sequenced in a study of blood T cell repertoires in COVID-19. Study context: Sites in the United States, Italy and Spain provided acute and convalescent COVID-19 samples. PBMCs, B-cell-depleted T cells, or T cells were the source of the cDNA or gDNA that made up the material.

This clone was observed once. Original processing notes: Reference gene primer amplification yielded estimated nucleated cell counts. Sequenced by immunoSEQ multiplex PCR; TCRdb stores in-frame clones only, minus some. D and trimming come from the DNA, and the V and J calls and clone size come from that table. The top ten clones hold more than 9.5% of a sample with roughly 280,000 clones, 70% to 90% of them seen once. V shed 1 base and J shed 3 bases, with 13 bases lying between them. Germline V CDR1 and CDR2: SGHNT, YYREEE (reference sequence). The CDR3 has 15 residues. The genes are TRBV5-4 and TRBJ1-1; perhaps TRBD1 as D (6 bases). What was sequenced was peripheral blood. This receptor was identified in an older woman with acute or convalescent COVID-19. CDR3 in DNA: TGTGCCAGCAGCTTGACCCACAGGGCGGACACTGAAGCTTTCTTT. Its translation: CASSLTHRADTEAFF. Together with reference TRBV5-4 and TRBJ1-1, the CDR3 gives the full variable domain: ETGVTQSPTHLIKTRGQQVTLRCSSQSGHNTVSWYQQALGQGPQFIFQYYREEENGRGNFPPRFSGLQFPNYSSELNVNALELDDSALYLCASSLTHRADTEAFFGQGTRLTVV.